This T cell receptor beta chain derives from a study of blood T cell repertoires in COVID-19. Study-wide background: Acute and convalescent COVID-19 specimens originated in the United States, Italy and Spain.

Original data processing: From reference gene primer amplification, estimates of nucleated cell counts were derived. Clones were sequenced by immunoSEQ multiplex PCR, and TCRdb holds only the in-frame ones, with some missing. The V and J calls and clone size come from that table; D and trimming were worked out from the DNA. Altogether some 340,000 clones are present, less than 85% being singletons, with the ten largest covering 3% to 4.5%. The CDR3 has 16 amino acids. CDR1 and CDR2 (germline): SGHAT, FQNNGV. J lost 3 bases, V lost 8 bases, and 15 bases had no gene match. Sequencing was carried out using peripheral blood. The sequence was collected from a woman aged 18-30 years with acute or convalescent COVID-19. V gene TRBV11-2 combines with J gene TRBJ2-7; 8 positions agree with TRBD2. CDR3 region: CASLGHPAGDIYEQYF. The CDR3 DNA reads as TGTGCCAGCCTCGGGCATCCAGCGGGAGATATCTACGAGCAGTACTTC.